These T cell receptor beta chains were read from a single sample in a study of cytomegalovirus exposure and HLA in healthy donors. Repertoires were generated with immunoSEQ multiplex PCR, while TCRdb's copy carries only in-frame clones and drops some. This sample has roughly 120,000 clones, with around 80% found just once. The specimen was PBMCs. The receptor set was obtained from a man aged 25 to 40 in good health and CMV-seropositive. The conserved cysteine and the conserved F or W are not part of the CDR3 here. Each record gives: J gene, V gene, CDR3 protein.

J: TRBJ1-1; V: TRBV7-8; CDR3: ASSPYQGATEAF
J: TRBJ1-5; V: TRBV18; CDR3: ASSPQGDQPQH
J: TRBJ2-3; V: TRBV7-2; CDR3: ASNERNTDTQY
J: TRBJ2-1; V: TRBV13; CDR3: ASTISGGPNEQF
J: TRBJ2-2; V: TRBV9; CDR3: ASSPEGSNTGELF
J: TRBJ2-3; V: TRBV5-1; CDR3: ASSATDTQY
J: TRBJ2-3; V: TRBV4-3; CDR3: ASSQGTSGSLSTDTQY
J: TRBJ1-4; V: TRBV2; CDR3: ASSGRLPNEKLF
J: TRBJ2-7; V: TRBV9; CDR3: ASSVWATPYEQY
J: TRBJ2-3; V: TRBV7-7; CDR3: ASSSLSAGKDTQY
J: TRBJ1-2; V: TRBV5-1; CDR3: ASSLDSVRPGNYGYT
J: TRBJ2-1; V: TRBV15; CDR3: ATSRGGQGYNEQF